This T cell receptor (beta chain) was found in a study of blood T cell repertoires in COVID-19. Study overall: The United States, Italy and Spain supplied acute and convalescent COVID-19 samples. T cells, B-cell-depleted T cells, or PBMCs supplied cDNA or gDNA.

Authors' processing steps: Reference gene primer amplification yielded estimated nucleated cell counts. Assay: immunoSEQ multiplex PCR; the TCRdb copy retains only in-frame clones and omits some. That table furnishes V, J and clone size, whereas the DNA furnished D and trimming. The table lists about 130,000 clones, around 81% of them singletons. The sample comprised peripheral blood. The origin of this receptor is a woman in her forties or fifties with acute or convalescent COVID-19.

The CDR3 DNA sequence: TGCGCCAGCAGCTTGGACGGGGGGGCTTACGAGCAGTACTTC. Translation: CASSLDGGAYEQYF. This chain uses TRBV5-1 with TRBJ2-7; 8 positions agree with TRBD2. CDR1 is SGHRS, CDR2 YFSETQ, per germline. This CDR3 comprises 14 residues. J gave up 4 bases and V 0 bases, and 3 bases lay outside the gene matches.